One and the same sample provided the 10 T cell receptor beta chains below, sequenced in a study of T-cell reconstitution after alpha-beta-depleted transplantation in children. During its preparation, the TCRbeta library received unique molecular identifiers. TCRdb re-derived calls from the PCR reads in MiXCR, one entry per CDR3 protein. Here the sample spans hundreds of thousands of distinct CDR3 sequences, 10% to 15% being singletons. The sequencing here drew on PBMCs, mostly from graft donor cells, taken 360 days after TCRalphabeta/CD19-depleted stem cell transplant. The receptors come from a male patient between 5 and 17 years old who had a stem cell transplant for acute myeloid leukemia, so the T cells may come from the graft donor.

This clonotype was observed a handful of times. The chain couples TRBV2 to TRBJ2-7; 9 nucleotides agree with TRBD2. V lost 4 bases to trimming and J lost 4 bases; unmatched junction nucleotides: 5. CDR1 is SNHLY and CDR2 is FYNNEI in the germline V gene. This CDR3 contains 14 residues. CDR3 residues: CASSVSGRKYEQYF. The CDR3 bases are TGTGCCAGCAGTGTTAGCGGGAGAAAGTACGAGCAGTACTTC. Full variable domain (remainder filled in from reference TRBV2 and TRBJ2-7): EPEVTQTPSHQVTQMGQEVILRCVPISNHLYFYWYRQILGQKVEFLVSFYNNEISEKSEIFDDQFSVERPDGSNFTLKIRSTKLEDSAMYFCASSVSGRKYEQYFGPGTRLTVT.

This clonotype was counted ten times or more. V is TRBV20-1 and J is TRBJ2-7; D not certain. CDR1 and CDR2 from the germline V gene are DFQATT and SNEGSKA (reference sequence). The CDR3 is made up of 14 amino acids. Trimming cost V 0 bases and J 2 bases, with 11 bases left between them. The CDR3 coding sequence is TGCAGTGCTAGAGATATCAGGCTCCCCTACGAGCAGTACTTC. Translated, it gives CSARDIRLPYEQYF.

The DNA for the CDR3 is TGTGCCAGCAGCTTAAGGGGACAGGGGGCAAGATATGGCTACACCTTC. It translates to CASSLRGQGARYGYTF. The chain links TRBV13 to TRBJ1-2, with 12 bases fitting TRBD1. This CDR3 has 16 residues. Per germline, CDR1 PRHDT and CDR2 FYEKMQ (reference sequence). V lost 2 bases, J lost 5 bases, and 6 bases stayed unmatched.

This clonotype was counted ten times or more. The rearrangement links TRBV5-6 to TRBJ2-1, with D unresolved. The CDR3 length is 12 residues. Germline assignment: CDR1 SGHDT and CDR2 YYEEEE. V gave up 2 bases and J gave up 7 bases, with 7 bases separating them. CDR3 sequence reads: CASSLAWNEQFF. CDR3 nucleotide sequence: TGTGCCAGCAGCTTAGCGTGGAATGAGCAGTTCTTC.

V usage is TRBV12-3 or TRBV12-4 and J usage is TRBJ2-1; TRBD1 is a possible D gene (6 bases). This CDR3 is built from 12 residues. V gave up 3 bases and J gave up 16 bases, with 16 bases separating them. CDR3 DNA sequence: TGTGCCAGCAGTTTGATAGGGGGATGGGGATTCTTC. The encoded protein is CASSLIGGWGFF.

This clonotype showed up many times. The chain has TRBV9 and TRBJ2-7; no definite D call. Per germline, CDR1 SGDLS and CDR2 YYNGEE. V lost 2 bases and J 1 base, leaving 7 bases between the germline ends. This CDR3 is built from 13 residues. The DNA for the CDR3 is TGTGCCAGCAGCGTCGGCAGTTCCTACGAGCAGTACTTC. It codes for CASSVGSSYEQYF.

The chain employs TRBV24-1 and TRBJ2-5, with 7 nucleotides matching TRBD1. Losses at the gene ends were 3 bases for V and 1 base for J; bases not matched to a gene: 4. The CDR3 is made up of 15 amino acids. In germline, CDR1 is KGHDR, CDR2 SFDVKD. CDR3 bases: TGTGCCACCAGTGATCGGGACAGCCTCCAAGAGACCCAGTACTTC. Translating it yields CATSDRDSLQETQYF.

The V and J genes are TRBV20-1 and TRBJ1-3; D is unclear. Germline assignment: CDR1 DFQATT and CDR2 SNEGSKA (reference sequence). The CDR3 is 17 amino acids. V dropped 6 bases and J dropped 9 bases, with 30 bases sitting between them. CDR3 sequence: CSAPGISETGSTATIYF. Here the CDR3 DNA reads TGCAGTGCCCCCGGAATATCGGAAACTGGCAGCACGGCCACCATATATTTT.

The CDR3 region has the DNA TGTGCCAGCATAGAGGCTAGCGGAACCTACGAGCAGTACTTC. Residues: CASIEASGTYEQYF. V and J are TRBV28 and TRBJ2-7, with 7 bases fitting TRBD2. Trimming took 7 bases from V and 2 from J; bases not matched to a gene: 8. Per the germline V gene, CDR1 is MDHEN and CDR2 is SYDVKM. This CDR3 contains 14 residues.

This clonotype has a count of ten or more. This chain joins TRBV29-1 and TRBJ2-1; D is ambiguous. CDR1 SQVTM and CDR2 ANQGSEA come from the germline V gene. The CDR3 consists of 17 residues. V lost 7 bases and J lost 3, with 25 bases in between. The CDR3 region has the DNA TGCAGCGCCCTCCCCGGACCTAGTTTGACCCTCTACAATGAGCAGTTCTTC. Translation: CSALPGPSLTLYNEQFF.